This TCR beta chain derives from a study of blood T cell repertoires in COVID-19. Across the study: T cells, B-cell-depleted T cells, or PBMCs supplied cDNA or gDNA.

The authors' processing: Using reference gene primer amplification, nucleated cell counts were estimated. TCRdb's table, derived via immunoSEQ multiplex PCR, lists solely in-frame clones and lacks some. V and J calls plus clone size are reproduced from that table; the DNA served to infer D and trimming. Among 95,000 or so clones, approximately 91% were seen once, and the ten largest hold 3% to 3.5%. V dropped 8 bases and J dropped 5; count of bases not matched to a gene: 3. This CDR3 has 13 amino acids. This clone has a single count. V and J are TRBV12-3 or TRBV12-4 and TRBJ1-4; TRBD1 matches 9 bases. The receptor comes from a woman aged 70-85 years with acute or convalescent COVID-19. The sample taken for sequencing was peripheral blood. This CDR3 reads CASGTGPNEKLFF. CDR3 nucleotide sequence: TGTGCCAGCGGGACAGGGCCGAATGAAAAACTGTTTTTT.